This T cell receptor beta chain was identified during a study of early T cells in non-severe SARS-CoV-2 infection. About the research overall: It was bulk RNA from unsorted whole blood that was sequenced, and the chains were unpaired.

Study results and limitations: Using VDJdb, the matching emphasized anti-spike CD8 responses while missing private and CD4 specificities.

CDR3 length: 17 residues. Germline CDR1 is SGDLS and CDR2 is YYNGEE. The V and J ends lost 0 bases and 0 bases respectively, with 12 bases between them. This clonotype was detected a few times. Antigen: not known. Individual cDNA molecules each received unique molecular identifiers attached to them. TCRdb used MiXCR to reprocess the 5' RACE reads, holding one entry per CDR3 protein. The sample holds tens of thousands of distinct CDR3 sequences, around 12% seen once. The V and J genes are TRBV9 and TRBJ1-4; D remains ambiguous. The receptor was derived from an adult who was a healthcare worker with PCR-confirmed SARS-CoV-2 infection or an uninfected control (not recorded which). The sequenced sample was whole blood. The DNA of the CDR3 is TGTGCCAGCAGCGTAGGGGTGGGCTACTCAACTAATGAAAAACTGTTTTTT. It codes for CASSVGVGYSTNEKLFF.